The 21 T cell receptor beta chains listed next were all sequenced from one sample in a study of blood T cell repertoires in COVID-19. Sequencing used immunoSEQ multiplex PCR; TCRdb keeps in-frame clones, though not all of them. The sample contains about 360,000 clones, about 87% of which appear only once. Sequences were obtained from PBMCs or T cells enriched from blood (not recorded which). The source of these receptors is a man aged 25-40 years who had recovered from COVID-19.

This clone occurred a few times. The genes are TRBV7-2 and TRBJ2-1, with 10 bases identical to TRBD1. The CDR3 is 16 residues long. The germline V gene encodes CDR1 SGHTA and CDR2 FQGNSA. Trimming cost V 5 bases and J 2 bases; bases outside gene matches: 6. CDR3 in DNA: TGTGCCAGCAGCGGACCCGGGACAGGGGCCTACAATGAGCAGTTCTTC. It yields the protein CASSGPGTGAYNEQFF.

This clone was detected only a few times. The DNA of the CDR3 is TGTGCCAGCAGCCTCCCGACAGGGGGATCCTACGAGCAGTACTTC. Its protein is CASSLPTGGSYEQYF. This sequence joins TRBV7-8 and TRBJ2-7; TRBD1 matches 9 bases. Germline loops: CDR1 SGHVS, CDR2 FQNEAQ. This CDR3 is built from 15 residues. V gave up 5 bases and J gave up 1 base; unmatched junction bases: 6.

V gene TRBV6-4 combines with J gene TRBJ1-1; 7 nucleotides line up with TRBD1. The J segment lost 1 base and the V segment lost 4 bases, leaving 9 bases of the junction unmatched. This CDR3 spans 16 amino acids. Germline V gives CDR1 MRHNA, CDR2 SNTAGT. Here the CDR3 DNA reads TGTGCCAGCAGTGCCTCTACAGGGGCCACGAACACTGAAGCTTTCTTT. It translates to CASSASTGATNTEAFF.

This CDR3 is CASSVRRGGEYNEQFF. The DNA for the CDR3 is TGTGCCAGCAGCGTCCGGCGGGGGGGCGAGTACAATGAGCAGTTCTTC. The J gene is TRBJ2-1, the V gene TRBV9, with TRBD2 matching 9 bases. CDR1 is SGDLS and CDR2 is YYNGEE in the germline V gene. CDR3 length equals 16 residues. Unmatched junction bases numbered 7, after V lost 2 bases and J lost 4 bases. The full variable domain, its missing parts supplied by reference TRBV9 and TRBJ2-1, is DSGVTQTPKHLITATGQRVTLRCSPRSGDLSVYWYQQSLDQGLQFLIQYYNGEERAKGNILERFSAQQFPDLHSELNLSSLELGDSALYFCASSVRRGGEYNEQFFGPGTRLTVL.

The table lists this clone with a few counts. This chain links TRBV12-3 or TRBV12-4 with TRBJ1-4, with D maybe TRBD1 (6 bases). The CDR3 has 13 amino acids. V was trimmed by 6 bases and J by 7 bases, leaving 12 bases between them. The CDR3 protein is CASRNRVSEKLFF. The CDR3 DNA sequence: TGTGCCAGCAGGAACAGGGTCAGTGAAAAACTGTTTTTT.

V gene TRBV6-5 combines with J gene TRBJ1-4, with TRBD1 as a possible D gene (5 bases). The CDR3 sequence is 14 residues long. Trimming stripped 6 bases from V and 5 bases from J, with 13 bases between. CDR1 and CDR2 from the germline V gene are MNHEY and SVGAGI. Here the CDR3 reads CASSRGTENEKLFF. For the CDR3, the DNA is TGTGCCAGCAGCCGCGGGACGGAGAATGAAAAACTGTTTTTT.

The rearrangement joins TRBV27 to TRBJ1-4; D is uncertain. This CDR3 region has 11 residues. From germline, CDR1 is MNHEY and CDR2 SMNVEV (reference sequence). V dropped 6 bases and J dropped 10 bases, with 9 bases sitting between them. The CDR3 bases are TGTGCCAGCAGCTCCGAGGGAAAACTGTTTTTT. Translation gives CASSSEGKLFF. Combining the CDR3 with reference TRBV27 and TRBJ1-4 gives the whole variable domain EAQVTQNPRYLITVTGKKLTVTCSQNMNHEYMSWYRQDPGLGLRQIYYSMNVEVTDKGDVPEGYKVSRKEKRNFPLILESPSPNQTSLYFCASSSEGKLFFGSGTQLSVL.

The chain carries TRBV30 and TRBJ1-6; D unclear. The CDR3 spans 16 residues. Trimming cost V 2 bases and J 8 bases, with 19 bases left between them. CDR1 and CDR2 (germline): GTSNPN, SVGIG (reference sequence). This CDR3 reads CAWSHTVSSRDSPLHF. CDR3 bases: TGTGCCTGGAGTCACACAGTCAGTTCCAGAGATTCACCCCTCCACTTT.

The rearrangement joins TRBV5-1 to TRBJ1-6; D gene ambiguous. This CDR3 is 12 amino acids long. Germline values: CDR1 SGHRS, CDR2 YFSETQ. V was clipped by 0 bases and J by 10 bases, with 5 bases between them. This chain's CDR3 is CASSLGESPLHF. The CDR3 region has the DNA TGCGCCAGCAGCTTGGGGGAGTCACCCCTCCACTTT.

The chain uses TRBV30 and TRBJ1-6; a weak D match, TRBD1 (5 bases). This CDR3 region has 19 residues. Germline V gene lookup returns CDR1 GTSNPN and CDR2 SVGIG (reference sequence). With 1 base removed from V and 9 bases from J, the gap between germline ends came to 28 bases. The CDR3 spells CAWSEPGLTTARTSSPLHF. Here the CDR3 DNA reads TGTGCCTGGAGTGAACCGGGCCTCACTACGGCACGGACAAGTTCACCCCTCCACTTT.

CDR3 bases: TGTGCCAGCAGTAGACAGGGGGTCTACGAGCAGTACTTC. This sequence encodes CASSRQGVYEQYF. J is TRBJ2-7 and V is TRBV27; 9 bases map to TRBD1. There are 13 residues in the CDR3. The V segment lost 5 bases and the J segment 3 bases; nucleotides outside the gene matches: 2. Germline V gene sequence: CDR1 MNHEY, CDR2 SMNVEV (reference sequence).

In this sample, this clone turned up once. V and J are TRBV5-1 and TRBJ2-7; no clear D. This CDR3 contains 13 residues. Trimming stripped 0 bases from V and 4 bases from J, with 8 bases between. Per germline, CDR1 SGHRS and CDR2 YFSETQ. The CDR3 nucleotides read TGCGCCAGCAGCTTGGGAGTCAAATACGAGCAGTACTTC. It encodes CASSLGVKYEQYF. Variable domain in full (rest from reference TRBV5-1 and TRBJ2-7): KAGVTQTPRYLIKTRGQQVTLSCSPISGHRSVSWYQQTPGQGLQFLFEYFSETQRNKGNFPGRFSGRQFSNSRSEMNVSTLELGDSALYLCASSLGVKYEQYFGPGTRLTVT.

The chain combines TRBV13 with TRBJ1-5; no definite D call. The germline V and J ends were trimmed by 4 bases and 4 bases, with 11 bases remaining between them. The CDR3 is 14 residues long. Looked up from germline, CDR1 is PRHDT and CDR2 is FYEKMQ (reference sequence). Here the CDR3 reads CASSYQGSNQPQHF. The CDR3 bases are TGTGCCAGCAGCTATCAAGGGAGTAATCAGCCCCAGCATTTT.

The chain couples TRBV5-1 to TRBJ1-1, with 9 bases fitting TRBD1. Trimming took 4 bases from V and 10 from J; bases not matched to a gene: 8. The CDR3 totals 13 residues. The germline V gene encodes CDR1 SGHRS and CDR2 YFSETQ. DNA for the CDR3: TGCGCCAGCAGCCTTGGACAGGGGACGGTAGCTTTCTTT. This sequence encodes CASSLGQGTVAFF.

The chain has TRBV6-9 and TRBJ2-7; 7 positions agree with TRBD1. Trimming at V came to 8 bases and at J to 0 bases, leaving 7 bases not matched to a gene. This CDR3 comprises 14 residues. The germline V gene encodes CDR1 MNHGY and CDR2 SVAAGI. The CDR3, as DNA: TGTGCCAGCGGGGGACAGAAGAGCTCCTACGAGCAGTACTTC. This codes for CASGGQKSSYEQYF.

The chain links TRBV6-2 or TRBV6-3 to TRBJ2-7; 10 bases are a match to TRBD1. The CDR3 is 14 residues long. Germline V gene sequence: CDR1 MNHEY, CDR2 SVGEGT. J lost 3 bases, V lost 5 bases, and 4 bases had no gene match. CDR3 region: CASSRTGGFYEQYF. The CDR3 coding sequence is TGTGCCAGCAGTCGGACAGGGGGATTCTACGAGCAGTACTTC.

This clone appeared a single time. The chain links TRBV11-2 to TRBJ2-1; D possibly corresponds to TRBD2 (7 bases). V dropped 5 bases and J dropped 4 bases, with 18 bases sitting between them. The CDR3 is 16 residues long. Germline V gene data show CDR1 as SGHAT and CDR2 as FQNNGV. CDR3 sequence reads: CASSPYGGPFYNEQFF. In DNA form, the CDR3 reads TGTGCCAGCAGCCCCTACGGGGGGCCTTTTTACAATGAGCAGTTCTTC.

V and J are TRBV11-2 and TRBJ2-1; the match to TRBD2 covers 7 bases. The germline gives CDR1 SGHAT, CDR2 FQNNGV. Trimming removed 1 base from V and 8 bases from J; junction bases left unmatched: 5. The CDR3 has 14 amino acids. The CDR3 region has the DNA TGTGCCAGCAGCTTAGGCCTAGCGGCCCATGAGCAGTTCTTC. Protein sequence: CASSLGLAAHEQFF.

CDR3: CAWTPQGTHGYTF. CDR3 DNA: TGTGCCTGGACCCCTCAGGGAACTCATGGCTACACCTTC. The chain carries TRBV30 and TRBJ1-2, with D tentatively TRBD1 (5 bases). Trimming cost V 4 bases and J 6 bases, with 15 bases left between them. The CDR3 consists of 13 residues. CDR1 and CDR2 from the germline V gene are GTSNPN and SVGIG (reference sequence).

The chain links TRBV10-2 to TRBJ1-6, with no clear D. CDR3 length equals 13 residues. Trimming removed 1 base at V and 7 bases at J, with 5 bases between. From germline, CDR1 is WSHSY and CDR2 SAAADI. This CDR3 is CASSEFRNSPLHF. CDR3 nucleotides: TGCGCCAGCAGTGAGTTCAGGAATTCACCCCTCCACTTT.

The CDR3 nucleotides read TGTGCCATCAGTGGGACAGGGGTTTACGAGCAGTACTTC. Protein product: CAISGTGVYEQYF. V and J are TRBV10-3 and TRBJ2-7; 9 nucleotides align to TRBD1. CDR3 size: 13 residues. From germline, CDR1 is ENHRY and CDR2 SYGVKD. After removal of 4 bases from V and 4 bases from J, the junction contained 2 bases not matched to a gene.